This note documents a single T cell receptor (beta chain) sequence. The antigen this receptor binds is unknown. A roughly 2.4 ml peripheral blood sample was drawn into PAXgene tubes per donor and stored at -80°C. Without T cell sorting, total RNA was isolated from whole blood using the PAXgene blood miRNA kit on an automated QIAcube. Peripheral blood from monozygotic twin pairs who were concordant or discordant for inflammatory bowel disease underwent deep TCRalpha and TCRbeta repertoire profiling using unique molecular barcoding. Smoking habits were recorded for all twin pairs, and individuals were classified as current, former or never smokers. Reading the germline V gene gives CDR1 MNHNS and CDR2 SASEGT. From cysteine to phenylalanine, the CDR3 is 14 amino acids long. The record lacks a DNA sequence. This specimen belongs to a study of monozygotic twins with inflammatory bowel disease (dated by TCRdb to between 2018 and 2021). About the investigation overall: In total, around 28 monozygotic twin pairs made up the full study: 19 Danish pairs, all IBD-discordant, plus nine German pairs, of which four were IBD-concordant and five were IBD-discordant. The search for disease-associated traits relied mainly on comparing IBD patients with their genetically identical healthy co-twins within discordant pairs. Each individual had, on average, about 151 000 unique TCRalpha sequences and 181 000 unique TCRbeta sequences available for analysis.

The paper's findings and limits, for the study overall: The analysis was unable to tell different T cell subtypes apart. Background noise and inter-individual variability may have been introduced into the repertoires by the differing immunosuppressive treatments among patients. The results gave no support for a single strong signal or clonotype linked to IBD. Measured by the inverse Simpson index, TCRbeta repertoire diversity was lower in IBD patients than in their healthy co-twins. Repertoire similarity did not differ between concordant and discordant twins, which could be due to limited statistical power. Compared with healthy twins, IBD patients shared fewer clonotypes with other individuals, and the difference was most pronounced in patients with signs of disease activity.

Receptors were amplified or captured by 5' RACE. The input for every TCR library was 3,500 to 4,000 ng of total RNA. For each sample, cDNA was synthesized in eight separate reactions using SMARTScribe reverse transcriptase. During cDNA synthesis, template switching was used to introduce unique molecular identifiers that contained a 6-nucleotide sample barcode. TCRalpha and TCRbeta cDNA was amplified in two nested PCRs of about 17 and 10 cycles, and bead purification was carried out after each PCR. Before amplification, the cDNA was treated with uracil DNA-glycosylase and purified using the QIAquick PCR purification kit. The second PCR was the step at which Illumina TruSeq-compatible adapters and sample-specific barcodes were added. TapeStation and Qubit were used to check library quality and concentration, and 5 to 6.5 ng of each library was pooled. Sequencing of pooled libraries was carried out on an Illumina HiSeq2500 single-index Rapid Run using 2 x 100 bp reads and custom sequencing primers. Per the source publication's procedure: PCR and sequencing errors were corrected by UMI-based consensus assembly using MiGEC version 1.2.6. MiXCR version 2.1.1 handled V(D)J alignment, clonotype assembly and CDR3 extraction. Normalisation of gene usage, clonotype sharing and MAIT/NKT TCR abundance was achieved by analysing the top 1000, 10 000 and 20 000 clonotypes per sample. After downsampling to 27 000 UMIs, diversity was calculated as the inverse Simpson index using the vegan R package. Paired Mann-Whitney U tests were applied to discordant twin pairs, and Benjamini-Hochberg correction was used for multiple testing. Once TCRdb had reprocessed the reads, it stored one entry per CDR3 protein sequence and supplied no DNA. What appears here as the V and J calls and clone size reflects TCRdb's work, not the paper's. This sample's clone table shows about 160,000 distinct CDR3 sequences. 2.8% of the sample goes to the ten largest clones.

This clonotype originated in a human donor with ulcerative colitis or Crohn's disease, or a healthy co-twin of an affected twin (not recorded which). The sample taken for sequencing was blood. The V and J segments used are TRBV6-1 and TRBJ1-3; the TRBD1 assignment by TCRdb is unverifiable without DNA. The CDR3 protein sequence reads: CASRQTGAGNTIYF.